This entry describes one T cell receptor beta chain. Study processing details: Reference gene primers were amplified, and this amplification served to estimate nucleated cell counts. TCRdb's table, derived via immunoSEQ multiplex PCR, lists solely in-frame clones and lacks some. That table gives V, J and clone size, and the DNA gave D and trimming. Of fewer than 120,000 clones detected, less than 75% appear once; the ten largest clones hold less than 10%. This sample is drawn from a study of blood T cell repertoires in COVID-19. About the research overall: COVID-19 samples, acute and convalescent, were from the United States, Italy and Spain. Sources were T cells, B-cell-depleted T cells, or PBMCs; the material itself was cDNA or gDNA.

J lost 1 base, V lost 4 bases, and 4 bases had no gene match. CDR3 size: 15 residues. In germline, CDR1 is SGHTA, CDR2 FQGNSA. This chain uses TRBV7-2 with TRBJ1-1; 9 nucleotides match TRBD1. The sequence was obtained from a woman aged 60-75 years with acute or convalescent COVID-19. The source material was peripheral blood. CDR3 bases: TGTGCCAGCAGCTCGGGACAGGGAAGGAACACTGAAGCTTTCTTT. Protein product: CASSSGQGRNTEAFF.